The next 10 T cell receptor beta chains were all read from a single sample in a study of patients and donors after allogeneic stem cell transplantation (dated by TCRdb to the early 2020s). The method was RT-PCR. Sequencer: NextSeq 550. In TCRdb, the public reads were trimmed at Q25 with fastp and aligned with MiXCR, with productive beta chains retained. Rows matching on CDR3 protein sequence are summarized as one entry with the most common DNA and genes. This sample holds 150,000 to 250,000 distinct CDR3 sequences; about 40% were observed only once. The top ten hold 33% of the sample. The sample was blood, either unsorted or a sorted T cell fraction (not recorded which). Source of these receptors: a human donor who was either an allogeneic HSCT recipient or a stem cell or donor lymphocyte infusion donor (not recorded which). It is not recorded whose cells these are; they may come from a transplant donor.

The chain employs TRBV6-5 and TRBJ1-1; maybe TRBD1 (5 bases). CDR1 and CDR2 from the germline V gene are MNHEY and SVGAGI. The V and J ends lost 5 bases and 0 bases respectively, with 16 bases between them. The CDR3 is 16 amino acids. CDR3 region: CASSRRSGRMNTEAFF. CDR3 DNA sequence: TGTGCCAGCAGTCGTCGTTCGGGACGGATGAACACTGAAGCTTTCTTT.

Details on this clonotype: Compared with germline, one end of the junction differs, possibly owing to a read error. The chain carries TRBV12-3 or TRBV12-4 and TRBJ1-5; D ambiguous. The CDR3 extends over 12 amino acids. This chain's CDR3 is CTSSSQNQPQHF. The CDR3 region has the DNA TGTACCAGCAGTTCCCAAAATCAGCCCCAGCATTTT.

The CDR3 loop reads CASSIAPWGGYSNQPQHF. The CDR3 coding sequence is TGTGCCAGTAGTATAGCCCCCTGGGGTGGATATAGCAATCAGCCCCAGCATTTT. This chain connects TRBV19 to TRBJ1-5; D unresolved. Germline V gene data show CDR1 as LNHDA and CDR2 as SQIVND (reference sequence). Trimming removed 1 base at V and 0 bases at J, with 16 bases between. The CDR3 runs to 18 residues.

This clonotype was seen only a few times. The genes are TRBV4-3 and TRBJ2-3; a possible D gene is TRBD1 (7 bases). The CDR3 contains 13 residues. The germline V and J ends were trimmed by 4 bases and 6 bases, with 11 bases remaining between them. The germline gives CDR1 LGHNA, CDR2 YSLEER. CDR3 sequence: CASSLQGRDTQYF. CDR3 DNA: TGCGCCAGCAGCCTACAGGGGAGGGATACGCAGTATTTT.

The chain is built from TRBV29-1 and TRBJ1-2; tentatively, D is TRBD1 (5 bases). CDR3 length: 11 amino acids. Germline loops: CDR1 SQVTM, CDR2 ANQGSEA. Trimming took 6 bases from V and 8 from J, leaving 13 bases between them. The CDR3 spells CSVGLTSGYTF. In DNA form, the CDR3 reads TGCAGCGTGGGACTGACGAGCGGCTACACCTTC.

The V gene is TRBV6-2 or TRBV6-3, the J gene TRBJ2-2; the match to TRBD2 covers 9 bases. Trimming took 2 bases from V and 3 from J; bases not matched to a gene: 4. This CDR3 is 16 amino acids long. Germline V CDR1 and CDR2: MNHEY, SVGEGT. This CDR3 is CASSYAGGPYTGELFF. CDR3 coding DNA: TGTGCCAGCAGTTACGCGGGAGGGCCGTACACCGGGGAGCTGTTTTTT.

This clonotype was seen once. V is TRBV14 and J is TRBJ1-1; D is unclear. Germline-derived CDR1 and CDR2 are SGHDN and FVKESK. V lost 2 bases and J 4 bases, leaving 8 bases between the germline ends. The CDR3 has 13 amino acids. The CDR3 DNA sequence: TGTGCCAGCAGCCAACTAAGGTCCACTGAAGCTTTCTTT. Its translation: CASSQLRSTEAFF.

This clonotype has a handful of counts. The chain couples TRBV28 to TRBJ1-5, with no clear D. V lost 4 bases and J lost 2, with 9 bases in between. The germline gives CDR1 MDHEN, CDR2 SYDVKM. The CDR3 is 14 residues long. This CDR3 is CASSSGGGNQPQHF. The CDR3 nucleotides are TGTGCCAGCAGTTCCGGAGGAGGCAATCAGCCCCAGCATTTT.

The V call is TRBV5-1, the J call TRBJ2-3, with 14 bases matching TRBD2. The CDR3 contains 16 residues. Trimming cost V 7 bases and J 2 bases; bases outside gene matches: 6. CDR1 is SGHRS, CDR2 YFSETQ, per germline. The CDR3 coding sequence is TGCGCCAGCGGGGGGACTAGCGGGAGTTCCACAGATACGCAGTATTTT. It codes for CASGGTSGSSTDTQYF.

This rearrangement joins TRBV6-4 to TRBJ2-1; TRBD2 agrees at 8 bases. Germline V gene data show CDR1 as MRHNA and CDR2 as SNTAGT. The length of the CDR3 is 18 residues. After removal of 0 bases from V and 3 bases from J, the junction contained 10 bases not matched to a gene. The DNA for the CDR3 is TGTGCCAGCAGTGACTCCCAAAGAGCGGGAGTGAACTACAATGAGCAGTTCTTC. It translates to CASSDSQRAGVNYNEQFF.